This TCR beta chain was identified during a study of T-cell memory formation after mild COVID-19. After 5'RACE with constant-segment primers, TCR alpha and TCR beta cDNA libraries carrying sample barcodes and UMIs were obtained. MiXCR, run by TCRdb on the 5' RACE reads, gives a single entry per CDR3 protein. The sample yields roughly 170,000 distinct CDR3 sequences, approximately 18% seen once. Regarding the study as a whole: The CD4+ clones that contracted clustered mainly within CM and EM, and the CD8+ clones concentrated in EMRA.

Regarding this clonotype: Its antigen is not known.

The CDR3 runs to 16 residues. Trimming removed 0 bases at V and 0 bases at J, with 11 bases between. The V gene's germline CDR1 is DFQATT and CDR2 SNEGSKA (reference sequence). The clonotype was recovered from a man aged 18-30 years who had mild COVID-19 (a few samples of this study predate the infection). Cell type and time point are not known. Sequences were obtained from PBMCs or a T cell subset sorted from them (not recorded which). This rearrangement joins TRBV20-1 to TRBJ1-4, with D maybe TRBD1 (5 bases). This CDR3 is CSARDSWGTTNEKLFF. For the CDR3, the DNA is TGCAGTGCTAGAGACTCTTGGGGGACAACTAATGAAAAACTGTTTTTT.